This TCR beta chain was captured in a study of CD8+ T cells in alopecia areata. Study overall: Each day, treated patients took oral tofacitinib twice, at 5 to 10 mg per dose.

This clone was observed a handful of times. Germline CDR1 reads SGHRS; CDR2 reads YFSETQ. The CDR3 runs 14 residues. V was pared by 0 bases and J by 2 bases, with 9 bases between. cDNA prepared by RNA extraction and subsequent reverse transcription served as the template for sequencing. The protocol was immunoSEQ multiplex PCR, while the TCRdb copy is restricted to in-frame clones and leaves out a portion. Of 65,000 to 75,000 clones in the sample, more than 40% were seen once. The rearrangement links TRBV5-1 to TRBJ2-7; D is undetermined. The source was CD8+ T cells sorted from blood, collected at week 0. The sequence was collected from a human donor with alopecia areata. CDR3 protein: CASSLVGGTYEQYF. CDR3 bases: TGCGCCAGCAGCTTGGTGGGTGGAACCTACGAGCAGTACTTC.